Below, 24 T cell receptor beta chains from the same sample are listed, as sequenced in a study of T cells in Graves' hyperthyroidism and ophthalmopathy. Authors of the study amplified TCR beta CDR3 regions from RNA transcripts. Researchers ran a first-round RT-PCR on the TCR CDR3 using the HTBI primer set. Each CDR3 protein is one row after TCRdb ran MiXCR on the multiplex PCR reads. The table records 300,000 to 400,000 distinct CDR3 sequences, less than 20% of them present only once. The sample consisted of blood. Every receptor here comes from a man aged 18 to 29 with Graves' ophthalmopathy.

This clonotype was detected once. CDR3 region: CADKGGTLNYGYTF. In nucleotides, the CDR3 is TGTGCCGATAAGGGGGGGACCCTTAACTATGGCTACACCTTC. The chain employs TRBV2 and TRBJ1-2; weak D call: TRBD1 (6 bases). The germline gives CDR1 SNHLY, CDR2 FYNNEI. CDR3 length: 14 amino acids. V lost 11 bases to trimming and J lost 1 base, with 17 bases between them.

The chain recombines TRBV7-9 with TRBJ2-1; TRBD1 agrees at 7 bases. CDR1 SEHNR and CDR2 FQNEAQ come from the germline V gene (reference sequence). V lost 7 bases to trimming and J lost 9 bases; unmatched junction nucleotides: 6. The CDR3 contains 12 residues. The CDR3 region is CASTRGQGEQFF. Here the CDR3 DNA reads TGTGCCAGCACAAGGGGGCAAGGTGAGCAGTTCTTC.

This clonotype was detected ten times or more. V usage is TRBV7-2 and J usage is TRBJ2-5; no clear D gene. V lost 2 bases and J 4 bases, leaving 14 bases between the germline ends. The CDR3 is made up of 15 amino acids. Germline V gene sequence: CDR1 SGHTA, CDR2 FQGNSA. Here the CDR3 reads CASSLRSSWGETQYF. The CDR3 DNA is TGTGCCAGCAGCTTAAGGAGTTCCTGGGGAGAGACCCAGTACTTC.

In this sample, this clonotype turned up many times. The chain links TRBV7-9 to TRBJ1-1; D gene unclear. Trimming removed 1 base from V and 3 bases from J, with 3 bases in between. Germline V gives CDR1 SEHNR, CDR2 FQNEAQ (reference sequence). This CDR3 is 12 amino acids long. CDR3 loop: CASSLDYTEAFF. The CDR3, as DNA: TGTGCCAGCAGCTTAGATTACACTGAAGCTTTCTTT. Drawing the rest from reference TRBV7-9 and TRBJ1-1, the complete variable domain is DTGVSQNPRHKITKRGQNVTFRCDPISEHNRLYWYRQTLGQGPEFLTYFQNEAQLEKSRLLSDRFSAERPKGSFSTLEIQRTEQGDSAMYLCASSLDYTEAFFGQGTRLTVV.

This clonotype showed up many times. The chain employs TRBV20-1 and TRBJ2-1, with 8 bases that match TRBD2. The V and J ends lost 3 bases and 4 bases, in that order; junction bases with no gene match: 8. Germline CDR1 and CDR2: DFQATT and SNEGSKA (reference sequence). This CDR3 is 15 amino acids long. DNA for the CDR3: TGCAGTGCTAGTGAGACGGGGGGGCGATACAATGAGCAGTTCTTC. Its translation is CSASETGGRYNEQFF.

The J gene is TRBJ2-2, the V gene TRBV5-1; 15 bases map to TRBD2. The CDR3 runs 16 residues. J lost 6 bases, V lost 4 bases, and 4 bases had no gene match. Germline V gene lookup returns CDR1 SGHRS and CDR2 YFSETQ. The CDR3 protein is CASSTRTSGGAGELFF. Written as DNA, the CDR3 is TGCGCCAGCAGCACACGGACTAGCGGGGGGGCCGGGGAGCTGTTTTTT.

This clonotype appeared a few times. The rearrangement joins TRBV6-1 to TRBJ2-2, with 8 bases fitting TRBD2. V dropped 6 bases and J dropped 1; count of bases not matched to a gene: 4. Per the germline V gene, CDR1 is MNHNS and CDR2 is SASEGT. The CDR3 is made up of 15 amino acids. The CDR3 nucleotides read TGTGCCAGCAGAACGGGGGGGGTGAACACCGGGGAGCTGTTTTTT. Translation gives CASRTGGVNTGELFF.

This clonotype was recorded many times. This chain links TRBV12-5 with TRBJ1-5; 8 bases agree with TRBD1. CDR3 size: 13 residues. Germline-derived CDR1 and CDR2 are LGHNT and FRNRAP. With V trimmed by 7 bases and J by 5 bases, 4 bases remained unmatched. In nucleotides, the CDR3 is TGTGCTAGTGCCTTGACAGGGGATCAGCCCCAGCATTTT. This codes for CASALTGDQPQHF. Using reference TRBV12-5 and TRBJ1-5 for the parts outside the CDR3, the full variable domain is DARVTQTPRHKVTEMGQEVTMRCQPILGHNTVFWYRQTMMQGLELLAYFRNRAPLDDSGMPKDRFSAEMPDATLATLKIQPSEPRDSAVYFCASALTGDQPQHFGDGTRLSIL.

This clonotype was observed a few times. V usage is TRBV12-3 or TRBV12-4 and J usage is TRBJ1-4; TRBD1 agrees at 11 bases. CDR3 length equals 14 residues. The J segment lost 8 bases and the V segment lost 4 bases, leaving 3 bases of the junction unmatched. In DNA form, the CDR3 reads TGTGCCAGCAGTTACCGGGACAGGGGGGAAAAACTGTTTTTT. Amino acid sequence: CASSYRDRGEKLFF.

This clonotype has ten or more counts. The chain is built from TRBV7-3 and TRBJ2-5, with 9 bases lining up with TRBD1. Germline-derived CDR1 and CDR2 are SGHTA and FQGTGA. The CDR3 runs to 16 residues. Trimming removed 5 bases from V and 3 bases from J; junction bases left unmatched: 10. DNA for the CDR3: TGTGCCAGCAGCCCCACTTCGGGACAGGGTGAAGAGACCCAGTACTTC. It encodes CASSPTSGQGEETQYF.

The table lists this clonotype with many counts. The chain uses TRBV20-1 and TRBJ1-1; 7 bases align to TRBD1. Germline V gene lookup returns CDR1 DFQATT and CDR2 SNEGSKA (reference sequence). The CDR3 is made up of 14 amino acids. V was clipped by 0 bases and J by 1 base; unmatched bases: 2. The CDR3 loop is CSAREGQRNTEAFF. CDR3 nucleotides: TGCAGTGCTAGAGAGGGACAGCGGAACACTGAAGCTTTCTTT.

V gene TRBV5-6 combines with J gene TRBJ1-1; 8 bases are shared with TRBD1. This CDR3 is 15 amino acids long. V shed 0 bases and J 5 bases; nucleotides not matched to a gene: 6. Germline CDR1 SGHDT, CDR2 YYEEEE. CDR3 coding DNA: TGTGCCAGCAGCTTGGTGGGACAGGTAGGGACTGAAGCTTTCTTT. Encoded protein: CASSLVGQVGTEAFF.

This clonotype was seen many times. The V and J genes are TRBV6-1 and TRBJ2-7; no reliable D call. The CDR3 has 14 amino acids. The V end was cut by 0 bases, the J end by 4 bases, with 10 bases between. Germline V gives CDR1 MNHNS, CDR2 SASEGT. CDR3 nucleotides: TGTGCCAGCAGTGAAGCGGGTTTAGTATACGAGCAGTACTTC. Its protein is CASSEAGLVYEQYF.

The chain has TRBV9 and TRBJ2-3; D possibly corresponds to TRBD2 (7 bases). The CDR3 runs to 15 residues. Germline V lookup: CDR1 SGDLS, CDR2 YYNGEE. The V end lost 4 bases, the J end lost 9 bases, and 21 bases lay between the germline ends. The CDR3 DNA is TGTGCCAGCAGCAAAGCGAGAGGGGGGGCGTACACGCAGTATTTT. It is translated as CASSKARGGAYTQYF.

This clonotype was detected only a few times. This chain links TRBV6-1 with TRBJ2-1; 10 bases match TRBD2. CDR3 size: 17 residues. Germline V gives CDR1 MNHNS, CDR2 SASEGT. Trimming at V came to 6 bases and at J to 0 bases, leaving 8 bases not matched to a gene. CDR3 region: CASRRSSGGLSYNEQFF. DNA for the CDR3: TGTGCCAGCAGAAGGTCTAGCGGGGGCCTCTCCTACAATGAGCAGTTCTTC.

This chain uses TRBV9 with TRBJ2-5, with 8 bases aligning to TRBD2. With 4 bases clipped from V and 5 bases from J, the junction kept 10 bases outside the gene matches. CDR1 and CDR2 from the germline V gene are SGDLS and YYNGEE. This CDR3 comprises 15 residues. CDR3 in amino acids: CASSSDGGGLETQYF. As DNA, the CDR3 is TGTGCCAGCAGCTCAGACGGGGGGGGGCTGGAGACCCAGTACTTC.

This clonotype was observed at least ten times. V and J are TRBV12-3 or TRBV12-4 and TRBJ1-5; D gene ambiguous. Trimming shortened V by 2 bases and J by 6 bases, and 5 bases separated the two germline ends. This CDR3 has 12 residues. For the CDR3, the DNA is TGTGCCAGCAGTTTATTCATTCAGCCCCAGCATTTT. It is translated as CASSLFIQPQHF.

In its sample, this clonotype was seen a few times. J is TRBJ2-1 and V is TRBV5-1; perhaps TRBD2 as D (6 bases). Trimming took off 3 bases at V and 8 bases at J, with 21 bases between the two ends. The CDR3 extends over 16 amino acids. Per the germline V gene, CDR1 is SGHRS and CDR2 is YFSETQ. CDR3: CASSSVQGRDGDEQFF. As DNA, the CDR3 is TGCGCCAGCAGCTCGGTGCAAGGGCGGGATGGCGATGAGCAGTTCTTC.

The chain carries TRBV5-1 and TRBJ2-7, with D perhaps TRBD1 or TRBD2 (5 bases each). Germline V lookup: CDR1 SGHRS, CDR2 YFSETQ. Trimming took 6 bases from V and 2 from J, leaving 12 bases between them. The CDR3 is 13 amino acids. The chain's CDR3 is CASIRDATYEQYF. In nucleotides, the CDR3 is TGCGCCAGCATTCGGGACGCGACCTACGAGCAGTACTTC. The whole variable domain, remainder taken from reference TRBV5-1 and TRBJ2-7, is KAGVTQTPRYLIKTRGQQVTLSCSPISGHRSVSWYQQTPGQGLQFLFEYFSETQRNKGNFPGRFSGRQFSNSRSEMNVSTLELGDSALYLCASIRDATYEQYFGPGTRLTVT.

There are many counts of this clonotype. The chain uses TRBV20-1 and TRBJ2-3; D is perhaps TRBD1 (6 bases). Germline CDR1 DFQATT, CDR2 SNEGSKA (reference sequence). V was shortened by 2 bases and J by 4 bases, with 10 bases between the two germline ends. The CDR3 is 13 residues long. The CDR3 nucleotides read TGCAGTGCTAGACGGGCAGGGGCAGATACGCAGTATTTT. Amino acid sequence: CSARRAGADTQYF.

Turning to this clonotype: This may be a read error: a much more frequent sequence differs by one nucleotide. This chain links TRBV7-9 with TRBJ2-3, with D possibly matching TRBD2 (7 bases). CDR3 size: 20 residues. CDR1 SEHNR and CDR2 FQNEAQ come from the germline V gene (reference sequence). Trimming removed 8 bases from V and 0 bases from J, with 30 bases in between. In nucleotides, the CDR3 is TGTGCCAGCGCGTTCCGGGACGGGGGGCCCGAGCTAACTAGCACAGATACGCAGTATTTT. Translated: CASAFRDGGPELTSTDTQYF.

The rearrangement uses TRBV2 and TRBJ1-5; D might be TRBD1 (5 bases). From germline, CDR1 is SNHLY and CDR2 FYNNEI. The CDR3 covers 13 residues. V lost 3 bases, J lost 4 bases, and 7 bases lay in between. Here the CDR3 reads CASSDGGNQPQHF. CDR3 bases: TGTGCCAGCAGTGACGGGGGTAATCAGCCCCAGCATTTT. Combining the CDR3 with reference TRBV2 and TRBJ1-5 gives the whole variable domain EPEVTQTPSHQVTQMGQEVILRCVPISNHLYFYWYRQILGQKVEFLVSFYNNEISEKSEIFDDQFSVERPDGSNFTLKIRSTKLEDSAMYFCASSDGGNQPQHFGDGTRLSIL.

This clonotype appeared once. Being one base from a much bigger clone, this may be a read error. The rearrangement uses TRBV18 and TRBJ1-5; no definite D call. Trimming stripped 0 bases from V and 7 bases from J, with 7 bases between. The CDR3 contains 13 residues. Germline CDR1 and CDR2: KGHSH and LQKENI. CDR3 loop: CASSPPPGQPQHF. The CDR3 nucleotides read TGTGCCAGCTCACCACCTCCGGGCCAGCCCCAGCATTTT. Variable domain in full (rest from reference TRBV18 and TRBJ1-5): NAGVMQNPRHLVRRRGQEARLRCSPMKGHSHVYWYRQLPEEGLKFMVYLQKENIIDESGMPKERFSAEFPKEGPSILRIQQVVRGDSAAYFCASSPPPGQPQHFGDGTRLSIL.

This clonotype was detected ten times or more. CDR3 nucleotides: TGCAGTGCTAGAGATTCCGGACGGGTCGCAAACACCATATATTTT. Translated: CSARDSGRVANTIYF. The J gene is TRBJ1-3, the V gene TRBV20-1; no reliable D call. V dropped 0 bases and J dropped 6 bases, with 15 bases sitting between them. Germline V gene lookup returns CDR1 DFQATT and CDR2 SNEGSKA (reference sequence). The CDR3 totals 15 residues.